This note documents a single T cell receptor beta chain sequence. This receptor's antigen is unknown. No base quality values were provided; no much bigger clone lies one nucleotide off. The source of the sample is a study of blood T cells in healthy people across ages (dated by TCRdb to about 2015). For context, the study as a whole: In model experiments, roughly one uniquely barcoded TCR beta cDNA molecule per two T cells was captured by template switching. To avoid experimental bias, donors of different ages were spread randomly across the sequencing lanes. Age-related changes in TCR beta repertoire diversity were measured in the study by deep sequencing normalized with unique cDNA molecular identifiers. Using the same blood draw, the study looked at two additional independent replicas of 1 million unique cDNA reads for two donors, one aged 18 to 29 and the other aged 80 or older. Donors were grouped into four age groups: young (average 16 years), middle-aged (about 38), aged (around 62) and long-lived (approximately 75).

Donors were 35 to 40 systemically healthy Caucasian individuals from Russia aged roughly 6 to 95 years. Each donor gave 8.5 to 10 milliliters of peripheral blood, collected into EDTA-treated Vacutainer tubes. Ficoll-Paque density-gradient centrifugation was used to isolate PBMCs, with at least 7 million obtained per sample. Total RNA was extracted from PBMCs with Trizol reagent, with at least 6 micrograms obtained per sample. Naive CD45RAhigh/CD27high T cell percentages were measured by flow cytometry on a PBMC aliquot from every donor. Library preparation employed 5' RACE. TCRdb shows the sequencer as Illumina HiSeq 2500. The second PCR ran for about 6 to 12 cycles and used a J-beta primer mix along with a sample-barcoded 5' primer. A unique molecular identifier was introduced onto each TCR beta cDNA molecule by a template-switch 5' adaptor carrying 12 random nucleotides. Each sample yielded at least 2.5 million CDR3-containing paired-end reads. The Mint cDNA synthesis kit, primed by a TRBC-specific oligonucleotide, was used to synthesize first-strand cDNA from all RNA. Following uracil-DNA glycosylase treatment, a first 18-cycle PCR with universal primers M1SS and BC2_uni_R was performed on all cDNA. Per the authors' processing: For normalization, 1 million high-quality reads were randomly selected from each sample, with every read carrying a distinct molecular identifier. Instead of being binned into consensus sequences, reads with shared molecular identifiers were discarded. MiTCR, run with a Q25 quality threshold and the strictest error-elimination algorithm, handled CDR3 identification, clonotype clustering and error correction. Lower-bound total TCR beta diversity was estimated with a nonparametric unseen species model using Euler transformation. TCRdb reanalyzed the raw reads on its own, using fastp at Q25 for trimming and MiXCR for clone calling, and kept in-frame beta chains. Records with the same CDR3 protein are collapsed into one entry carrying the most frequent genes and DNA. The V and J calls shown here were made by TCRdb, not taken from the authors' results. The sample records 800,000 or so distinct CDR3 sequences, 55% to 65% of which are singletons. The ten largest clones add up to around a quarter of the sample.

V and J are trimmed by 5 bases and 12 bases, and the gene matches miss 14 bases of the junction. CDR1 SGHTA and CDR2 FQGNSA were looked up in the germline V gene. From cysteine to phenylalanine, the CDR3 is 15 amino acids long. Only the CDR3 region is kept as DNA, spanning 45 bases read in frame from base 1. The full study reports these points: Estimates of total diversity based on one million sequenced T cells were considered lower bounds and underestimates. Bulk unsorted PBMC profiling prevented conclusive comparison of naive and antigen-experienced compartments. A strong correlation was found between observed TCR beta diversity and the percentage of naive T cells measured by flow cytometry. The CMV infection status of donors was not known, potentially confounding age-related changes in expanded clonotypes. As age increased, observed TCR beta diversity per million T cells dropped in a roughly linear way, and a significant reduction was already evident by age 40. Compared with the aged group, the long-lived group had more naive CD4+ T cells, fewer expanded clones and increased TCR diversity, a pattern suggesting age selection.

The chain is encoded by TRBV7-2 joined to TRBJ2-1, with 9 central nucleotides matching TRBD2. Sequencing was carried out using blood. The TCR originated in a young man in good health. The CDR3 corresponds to CASSQGLAGRSRQFF. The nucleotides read TGTGCCAGCAGCCAAGGGCTAGCGGGACGTAGCAGGCAGTTCTTC.